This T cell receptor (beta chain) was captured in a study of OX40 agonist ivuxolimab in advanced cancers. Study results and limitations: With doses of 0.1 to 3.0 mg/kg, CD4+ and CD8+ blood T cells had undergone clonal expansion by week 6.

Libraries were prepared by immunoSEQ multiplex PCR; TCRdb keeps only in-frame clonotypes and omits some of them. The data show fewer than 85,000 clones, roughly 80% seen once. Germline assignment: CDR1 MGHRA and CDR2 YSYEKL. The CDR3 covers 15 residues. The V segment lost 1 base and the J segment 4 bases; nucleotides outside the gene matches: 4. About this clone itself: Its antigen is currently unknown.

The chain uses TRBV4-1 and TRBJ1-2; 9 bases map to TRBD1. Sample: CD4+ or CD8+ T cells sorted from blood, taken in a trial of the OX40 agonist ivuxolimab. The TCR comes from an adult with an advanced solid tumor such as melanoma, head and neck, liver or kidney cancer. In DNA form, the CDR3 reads TGCGCCAGCAGCCAAGCCCCGGGACAGGGCTATGGCTACACCTTC. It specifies CASSQAPGQGYGYTF.